Below, one TCR beta chain is given with its context. The source of the sample is a study of T cells expressing NK-cell markers. TCRdb reworked the 5' RACE reads into one entry per CDR3 protein, no DNA. This sample's table reports about half a million distinct CDR3 sequences. Sequenced material: blood T cells: a sorted CD56 or NKG2C T cell subset, CD4+ or CD8+ T cells, or bulk PBMC T cells (not recorded which). This TCR was recovered from a woman between 45 and 60 years old in good health.

The chain's CDR3 is CASSLQVRSTDTQYF. This chain links TRBV11-3 with TRBJ2-3. The CDR3 spans 15 residues. CDR1 is SGHNT, CDR2 YENEEA, per germline. Looking up the rest from reference TRBV11-3 and TRBJ2-3 gives the full variable domain: EAGVVQSPRYKIIEKKQPVAFWCNPISGHNTLYWYLQNLGQGPELLIRYENEEAVDDSQLPKDRFSAERLKGVDSTLKIQPAELGDSAVYLCASSLQVRSTDTQYFGPGTRLTVL.